This T cell receptor (beta chain) is drawn from a study of blood T cell repertoires in COVID-19. At the level of the study: In each case, the material was cDNA or gDNA derived from T cells, B-cell-depleted T cells, or PBMCs.

CDR3 length equals 15 residues. Germline V gene lookup returns CDR1 SGHAT and CDR2 FQNNGV. The V end lost 5 bases, the J end lost 5 bases, and 15 bases lay between the germline ends. Individuals drawn from around 25 US areas were roughly 18 to 95 years old. In assigning cohorts, the study relied on participant-reported clinical history. Method: immunoSEQ multiplex PCR; TCRdb's copy keeps in-frame clones and lacks some. The sample holds around 250,000 clones, 80% to 90% seen once. The TCR comes from a woman aged 50 to 60 who had recovered from COVID-19. Material for sequencing was PBMCs or T cells enriched from blood (not recorded which). This chain uses TRBV11-2 with TRBJ2-2; D unresolved. CDR3 sequence reads: CASSPESIFTGELFF. In nucleotides, the CDR3 is TGTGCCAGCAGCCCCGAGAGTATTTTTACCGGGGAGCTGTTTTTT.